This TCR beta chain came from a study of blood T cell repertoires in COVID-19. The protocol was immunoSEQ multiplex PCR, while the TCRdb copy is restricted to in-frame clones and leaves out a portion. The sample lists under 350,000 clones, roughly 90% occurring once. Germline V gene sequence: CDR1 KGHSH, CDR2 LQKENI. Trimming pared 3 bases from V and 6 bases from J, leaving 7 bases between. The length of the CDR3 is 12 residues. In its sample, this clone was seen once. This chain connects TRBV18 to TRBJ2-3; D unclear. Sequencing input: PBMCs or T cells enriched from blood (not recorded which). This sequence was found in a woman in her forties who had recovered from COVID-19. This CDR3 is CASSPTGDTQYF. For the CDR3, the DNA is TGTGCCAGCTCACCTACCGGGGATACGCAGTATTTT.